Here is one TCR beta chain with its context. The protocol was immunoSEQ multiplex PCR, while the TCRdb copy is restricted to in-frame clones and leaves out a portion. The data show roughly 78,000 clones, around 80% seen once. The source of the sample is a study of radiotherapy plus CTLA-4 blockade in lung cancer. About the study: An objective response was seen in around a sixth of patients, and disease control in 30% to 35%.

The sequence came from a human donor with non-small cell lung cancer who had a complete response to radiotherapy plus ipilimumab. Sequenced material: peripheral blood, taken from a patient treated with radiotherapy plus ipilimumab.

The CDR3 loop reads CASSLGTSGETQYF. The CDR3 DNA reads as TGTGCCAGCAGCCTCGGGACTAGTGGAGAGACCCAGTACTTC. The chain combines TRBV7-9 with TRBJ2-5, with TRBD2 identical over 8 bases. The length of the CDR3 is 14 residues. The V gene end was trimmed by 5 bases and the J gene end by 4 bases; junction bases not matched to a gene: 6. Germline CDR1 and CDR2: SEHNR and FQNEAQ (reference sequence).